These 4 T cell receptor beta chains share one sample of origin, sequenced in a study of beta chain features in type 1 diabetes. Their antigen targets remain unknown. Notes on the study in general: Among patients with Type 1 diabetes, TCRB CDR3s were moderately but significantly shorter in every one of the four CD4+ subsets.

The study reverse transcribed the entire isolated RNA, so it sequenced expressed TCRB transcripts. Sequencing used immunoSEQ multiplex PCR; TCRdb keeps in-frame clones, though not all of them. The sample includes about 170,000 clones, about 8% of them seen just once. Sequenced input: central memory CD4+ T cells from blood. Receptors originate from a woman aged 40 to 50 with type 1 diabetes.

The V call is TRBV11-2, the J call TRBJ2-3; possibly TRBD1 for D (5 bases). V lost 3 bases and J 2 bases, leaving 12 bases between the germline ends. CDR3 length: 15 residues. Germline V gene data show CDR1 as SGHAT and CDR2 as FQNNGV. The CDR3 here is CASSFGLGVTDTQYF. In DNA, the CDR3 is TGTGCCAGCAGCTTCGGGTTAGGGGTCACAGATACGCAGTATTTT.

There are a few counts of this clone. The V and J genes are TRBV15 and TRBJ1-2; D is uncertain. V was trimmed by 2 bases and J by 4 bases, leaving 11 bases between them. CDR3 size: 14 residues. Germline-derived CDR1 and CDR2 are LNHNV and YYDKDF (reference sequence). The DNA of the CDR3 is TGTGCCACCAGCAGACCCCTGGGCCCCTATGGCTACACCTTC. Translating it yields CATSRPLGPYGYTF.

This clone was seen at least ten times. The chain couples TRBV11-2 to TRBJ2-7, with 8 positions matching TRBD1. Germline CDR1 is SGHAT and CDR2 is FQNNGV. This CDR3 is 14 amino acids long. J gave up 5 bases and V 5 bases, and 8 bases lay outside the gene matches. The CDR3 protein is CASSVDRGWHEQYF. In DNA form, the CDR3 reads TGTGCCAGCAGCGTCGACAGGGGTTGGCACGAGCAGTACTTC.

This clone showed up just a few times. J is TRBJ1-1 and V is TRBV7-4; no clear D gene. Per the germline V gene, CDR1 is SGHVT and CDR2 is SQSDAQ. CDR3 length: 8 amino acids. V was clipped by 8 bases and J by 7 bases, with 2 bases between them. This CDR3 is CASYEAFF. The CDR3 DNA follows: TGTGCCAGCTATGAAGCTTTCTTT.